One sample yielded the 28 T cell receptor beta chains listed below, sequenced in a study of OX40 agonist ivuxolimab in advanced cancers. This table comes from immunoSEQ multiplex PCR, and its TCRdb copy is limited to in-frame clones, with some not included. Here the sample spans some 67,000 clones, about 88% being singletons. The sequencing used CD4+ or CD8+ T cells sorted from blood, collected in a trial of the OX40 agonist ivuxolimab. The receptor set was obtained from an adult with an advanced solid tumor such as melanoma, head and neck, liver or kidney cancer.

The chain uses TRBV27 and TRBJ2-7, with TRBD1 matching 8 bases. V was pared by 6 bases and J by 3 bases, with 4 bases of the junction left unmatched. Looked up from germline, CDR1 is MNHEY and CDR2 is SMNVEV (reference sequence). CDR3 length equals 13 residues. DNA of the CDR3: TGTGCCAGCAGGGTTGACAGGGGCTACGAGCAGTACTTC. It translates to CASRVDRGYEQYF.

The V call is TRBV19, the J call TRBJ2-2; 9 bases line up with TRBD2. The CDR3 runs 17 residues. Germline V lookup: CDR1 LNHDA, CDR2 SQIVND (reference sequence). Losses at the gene ends were 1 base for V and 7 bases for J; bases not matched to a gene: 10. The CDR3 is CASSIGVASGIHGELFF. The CDR3 DNA is TGTGCCAGTAGTATAGGGGTCGCTAGCGGGATCCACGGGGAGCTGTTTTTT.

This chain connects TRBV6-5 to TRBJ1-2, with D unclear. From germline, CDR1 is MNHEY and CDR2 SVGAGI. Trimming removed 2 bases at V and 8 bases at J, with 15 bases between. The CDR3 consists of 14 residues. CDR3 DNA sequence: TGTGCCAGCAGTTACCGCCCGAGGGTTCAGGGCTACACCTTC. Protein sequence: CASSYRPRVQGYTF.

V usage is TRBV11-3 and J usage is TRBJ2-7, with D possibly matching TRBD2 (6 bases). Germline CDR1 reads SGHNT; CDR2 reads YENEEA. V was cut by 6 bases and J by 4 bases, with 13 bases left in between. CDR3 length equals 13 residues. This CDR3 is CASSTGAVYEQYF. The CDR3 nucleotides read TGTGCCAGCAGTACGGGAGCGGTGTACGAGCAGTACTTC.

V is TRBV6-1 and J is TRBJ2-7, with 7 nucleotides matching TRBD1. CDR1 is MNHNS, CDR2 SASEGT, per germline. With V trimmed by 8 bases and J by 3 bases, 4 bases remained unmatched. There are 12 residues in the CDR3. The CDR3 nucleotides are TGTGCCAGCGAACAGGGGCTCTACGAGCAGTACTTC. This encodes CASEQGLYEQYF.

The J gene is TRBJ2-7, the V gene TRBV5-5; 9 bases align to TRBD1. Germline lookup yields CDR1 SGHKS and CDR2 YYEKEE (reference sequence). Trimming removed 2 bases from V and 3 bases from J; junction bases left unmatched: 3. There are 14 residues in the CDR3. Here the CDR3 DNA reads TGTGCCAGCAGCTTAACGACAGGGGGCTACGAGCAGTACTTC. This sequence encodes CASSLTTGGYEQYF.

Only a few counts were recorded for this clone. The rearrangement joins TRBV18 to TRBJ2-3; 7 bases are a match to TRBD2. With V trimmed by 4 bases and J by 1 base, 5 bases remained unmatched. CDR1 and CDR2 (germline): KGHSH, LQKENI. CDR3 length equals 15 residues. CDR3 amino acids: CASSRTSARTDTQYF. The CDR3 DNA follows: TGTGCCAGCTCACGCACTAGCGCCCGCACAGATACGCAGTATTTT.

The DNA for the CDR3 is TGCAGCGTTGTTAGGACTAGTGACACCGGGGAGCTGTTTTTT. It specifies CSVVRTSDTGELFF. The chain carries TRBV29-1 and TRBJ2-2; 7 positions match TRBD2. The CDR3 totals 14 residues. Germline CDR1 is SQVTM and CDR2 is ANQGSEA. V shed 4 bases, J shed 3 bases, and the junction held 5 bases outside the gene matches.

This clone appeared once. The chain is built from TRBV10-2 and TRBJ2-2; 7 nucleotides agree with TRBD2. There are 14 residues in the CDR3. Germline trimming cut 6 bases from V and 2 bases from J; bases unmatched to any gene: 3. Germline V gene sequence: CDR1 WSHSY, CDR2 SAAADI. DNA of the CDR3: TGCGCCAGCAGGGGGGGGTTTAACACCGGGGAGCTGTTTTTT. This encodes CASRGGFNTGELFF.

V and J are TRBV10-3 and TRBJ1-3, with TRBD1 as a possible D gene (6 bases). Trimming shortened V by 4 bases and J by 0 bases, and 10 bases separated the two germline ends. The length of the CDR3 is 15 residues. CDR1 and CDR2 (germline): ENHRY, SYGVKD. CDR3 bases: TGTGCCATCAGTGCTGGACAGCTCTCTGGAAACACCATATATTTT. This encodes CAISAGQLSGNTIYF.

The gene calls are TRBV11-2 and TRBJ2-2; D is uncertain. The V gene's germline CDR1 is SGHAT and CDR2 FQNNGV. The CDR3 is made up of 15 amino acids. With 5 bases removed from V and 2 bases from J, the gap between germline ends came to 12 bases. The chain's CDR3 is CASSDPTINTGELFF. CDR3 coding DNA: TGTGCCAGCAGCGACCCTACCATAAACACCGGGGAGCTGTTTTTT.

This chain joins TRBV4-3 and TRBJ1-2; no clear D. Germline CDR1 is LGHNA and CDR2 is YSLEER. The CDR3 length is 16 residues. The V end lost 0 bases, the J end lost 3 bases, and 14 bases lay between the germline ends. CDR3 DNA: TGCGCCAGCAGCCAAGATCCCGCCAGCCGTTACTATGGCTACACCTTC. It is translated as CASSQDPASRYYGYTF.

J is TRBJ1-2 and V is TRBV2; the match to TRBD1 covers 7 bases. Germline CDR1 and CDR2: SNHLY and FYNNEI. After removal of 4 bases from V and 8 bases from J, the junction contained 10 bases not matched to a gene. The CDR3 consists of 14 residues. The CDR3 DNA reads as TGTGCCAGCAGTGGACAGGGTGGAACCTCGGGCTACACCTTC. It encodes CASSGQGGTSGYTF.

This chain uses TRBV4-1 with TRBJ2-7; 7 bases match TRBD2. Trimming took 0 bases from V and 0 from J; bases not matched to a gene: 8. The CDR3 loop spans 17 amino acids. Germline V lookup: CDR1 MGHRA, CDR2 YSYEKL. The CDR3 nucleotides read TGCGCCAGCAGCCAAGATTTATTCGGGAGGAGCTCCTACGAGCAGTACTTC. Translation: CASSQDLFGRSSYEQYF.

This sequence joins TRBV28 and TRBJ2-2; 8 bases agree with TRBD2. The CDR3 totals 15 residues. Germline V lookup: CDR1 MDHEN, CDR2 SYDVKM. Unmatched junction bases numbered 10, after V lost 6 bases and J lost 7 bases. CDR3 sequence reads: CASSNSGRGIGELFF. The CDR3 DNA follows: TGTGCCAGCAGCAACAGCGGGAGAGGAATCGGGGAGCTGTTTTTT.

The rearrangement uses TRBV4-2 and TRBJ1-2; tentatively, D is TRBD1 (5 bases). Trimming stripped 0 bases from V and 4 bases from J, with 18 bases between. This CDR3 has 17 amino acids. Per the germline V gene, CDR1 is LGHNA and CDR2 is YNFKEQ. Here the CDR3 DNA reads TGTGCCAGCAGCCAAGAGGGTGGGGAGGGGAAAGCCTATGGCTACACCTTC. It codes for CASSQEGGEGKAYGYTF.

The CDR3 coding sequence is TGCGCCAGCAGTGTCGGGCCTGGAAACACCATATATTTT. This gives the protein CASSVGPGNTIYF. The chain links TRBV10-2 to TRBJ1-3; no firm D call. This CDR3 comprises 13 residues. V lost 4 bases to trimming and J lost 2 bases, with 6 bases between them. Germline V gene lookup returns CDR1 WSHSY and CDR2 SAAADI.

Note on this clone: The sample carries other DNA sequences with the same CDR3. The CDR3 nucleotides are TGTGCCAGCAGTGAAAGGGGTCTTTACGAGCAGTACTTC. It translates to CASSERGLYEQYF. The V and J genes are TRBV6-1 and TRBJ2-7; D might be TRBD1 (5 bases). The V end lost 2 bases, the J end lost 4 bases, and 9 bases lay between the germline ends. This CDR3 contains 13 residues. Germline values: CDR1 MNHNS, CDR2 SASEGT.

The chain links TRBV18 to TRBJ2-1, with 7 bases that match TRBD1. The V segment lost 2 bases and the J segment 7 bases; nucleotides outside the gene matches: 8. The CDR3 length is 15 residues. Germline values: CDR1 KGHSH, CDR2 LQKENI. CDR3 region: CASSPGTDFRNEQFF. The CDR3, as DNA: TGTGCCAGCTCACCAGGGACAGACTTTAGGAATGAGCAGTTCTTC.

The CDR3 region has the DNA TGTGCCAGCAGAGCCGTGACGGGCGGTGAAAAACTGTTTTTT. Translating it yields CASRAVTGGEKLFF. The chain uses TRBV7-9 and TRBJ1-4; D remains unclear. V was clipped by 6 bases and J by 7 bases, with 15 bases between them. Per germline, CDR1 SEHNR and CDR2 FQNEAQ (reference sequence). This CDR3 is built from 14 residues.

The V and J genes are TRBV7-2 and TRBJ2-6; 7 nucleotides line up with TRBD1. The CDR3 runs 15 residues. V trimming: 5 bases; J trimming: 5 bases; junction bases outside the gene matches: 6. Germline CDR1 and CDR2: SGHTA and FQGNSA. CDR3 coding DNA: TGTGCCAGCAGCCCTCGACAGGGTTGGGCCAACGTCCTGACTTTC. Protein: CASSPRQGWANVLTF. Using reference TRBV7-2 and TRBJ2-6 for the parts outside the CDR3, the full variable domain is GAGVSQSPSNKVTEKGKDVELRCDPISGHTALYWYRQSLGQGLEFLIYFQGNSAPDKSGLPSDRFSAERTGGSVSTLTIQRTQQEDSAVYLCASSPRQGWANVLTFGAGSRLTVL.

This clone was counted a single time. The CDR3 DNA is TGTGCCAGCACTCAACTGACGGGTCGAGGTGAAAAACTGTTTTTT. Translation: CASTQLTGRGEKLFF. The chain joins TRBV2 to TRBJ1-4; no clear D gene. There are 15 residues in the CDR3. Deletions cut 7 bases from V and 7 bases from J, with 19 bases between. In germline, CDR1 is SNHLY, CDR2 FYNNEI.

This rearrangement joins TRBV19 to TRBJ2-3; 9 bases match TRBD2. Losses at the gene ends were 3 bases for V and 5 bases for J; bases not matched to a gene: 12. This CDR3 has 17 residues. CDR1 is LNHDA, CDR2 SQIVND, per germline (reference sequence). Here the CDR3 reads CASSISVAGGPGDTQYF. The CDR3 DNA reads as TGTGCCAGTAGTATTTCAGTGGCGGGAGGGCCGGGAGATACGCAGTATTTT. Combining the CDR3 with reference TRBV19 and TRBJ2-3 gives the whole variable domain DGGITQSPKYLFRKEGQNVTLSCEQNLNHDAMYWYRQDPGQGLRLIYYSQIVNDFQKGDIAEGYSVSREKKESFPLTVTSAQKNPTAFYLCASSISVAGGPGDTQYFGPGTRLTVL.

A single count supports this clone. The chain employs TRBV7-9 and TRBJ2-1, with 10 bases that match TRBD2. CDR1 SEHNR and CDR2 FQNEAQ come from the germline V gene (reference sequence). This CDR3 is 17 amino acids long. J gave up 4 bases and V 2 bases, and 8 bases lay outside the gene matches. DNA of the CDR3: TGTGCCAGCAGCTTACGACTAGCGGGTAGCGTATACAATGAGCAGTTCTTC. Translating gives CASSLRLAGSVYNEQFF.

CDR3 nucleotide sequence: TGCGCCAGCAGCTCCGCCTTGACATCCAAAGGCACTGAAGCTTTCTTT. Residues: CASSSALTSKGTEAFF. This rearrangement joins TRBV5-1 to TRBJ1-1, with D unresolved. Between the trimmed V and J ends, which lost 3 bases and 4 bases, there was a span of 19 bases. Germline loops: CDR1 SGHRS, CDR2 YFSETQ. This CDR3 contains 16 residues.

This rearrangement joins TRBV10-2 to TRBJ2-3; no reliable D call. This CDR3 spans 14 amino acids. Trimming shortened V by 4 bases and J by 3 bases, and 11 bases separated the two germline ends. CDR1 and CDR2 (germline): WSHSY, SAAADI. Written as DNA, the CDR3 is TGCGCCAGCAGTGTTTTTAGTGAAACAGATACGCAGTATTTT. Residues: CASSVFSETDTQYF.

The chain recombines TRBV6-6 with TRBJ2-7; 8 bases map to TRBD2. The CDR3 is 15 amino acids. Germline assignment: CDR1 MNHNY and CDR2 SVGAGI (reference sequence). The junction had 10 bases not matched to a gene; V was cut back by 6 bases and J by 3 bases. The CDR3 coding sequence is TGTGCCAGCAGCACCCTAGCGGGTTCGAGCTACGAGCAGTACTTC. Amino acids: CASSTLAGSSYEQYF.

The V call is TRBV28, the J call TRBJ1-6; TRBD1 aligns across 9 bases. The CDR3 contains 14 residues. V dropped 5 bases and J dropped 8; count of bases not matched to a gene: 4. Germline CDR1 reads MDHEN; CDR2 reads SYDVKM. CDR3 DNA sequence: TGTGCCAGCAGTCCTCGACAGGGGGATTCACCCCTCCACTTT. Translation: CASSPRQGDSPLHF.